One and the same sample provided the 20 T cell receptor beta chains below, sequenced in a study of T-cell reconstitution after alpha-beta-depleted transplantation in children. As it was prepared, the TCRbeta library received unique molecular identifiers. TCRdb passed the PCR reads through MiXCR, listing each CDR3 protein once. The data show some 400,000 distinct CDR3 sequences, roughly 22% seen once. Sample: PBMCs from the stem cell graft donor, taken from the stem cell graft. The receptor source for this set is a human donor who donated a stem cell graft to a child with acute myeloid leukemia.

The chain joins TRBV12-3 or TRBV12-4 to TRBJ2-7; 11 bases align to TRBD2. The CDR3 has 14 amino acids. The trim removed 2 bases at V and 6 bases at J, leaving 3 bases unmatched. The CDR3, as DNA: TGTGCCAGCAGTTTAACTAGCGGGAGCTCCGAGCAGTACTTC. Translation gives CASSLTSGSSEQYF.

In this sample, this clonotype turned up many times. The chain joins TRBV20-1 to TRBJ2-7; possibly TRBD1 for D (5 bases). V was trimmed by 3 bases and J by 0 bases, leaving 12 bases between them. This CDR3 spans 14 amino acids. Looked up from germline, CDR1 is DFQATT and CDR2 is SNEGSKA (reference sequence). The CDR3 region is CSARGRQGSYEQYF. CDR3 nucleotide sequence: TGCAGTGCTAGGGGCAGGCAGGGCTCCTACGAGCAGTACTTC.

In this sample, this clonotype turned up once. The chain combines TRBV6-1 with TRBJ1-3, with a possible D match to TRBD1 (5 bases). CDR1 MNHNS and CDR2 SASEGT come from the germline V gene. This CDR3 region has 14 residues. V dropped 10 bases and J dropped 4 bases, with 17 bases sitting between them. The CDR3 DNA reads as TGTGCCACAGACACCGGGACGACGGGAAACACCATATATTTT. This encodes CATDTGTTGNTIYF.

This sequence joins TRBV29-1 and TRBJ2-6; a weak D match, TRBD2 (5 bases). The CDR3 loop spans 13 amino acids. Trimming stripped 5 bases from V and 4 bases from J, with 9 bases between. Germline CDR1 and CDR2: SQVTM and ANQGSEA. In DNA form, the CDR3 reads TGCAGCGTTAACGGCGGGGGGGCCAACGTCCTGACTTTC. Amino acids: CSVNGGGANVLTF.

The V gene is TRBV6-1, the J gene TRBJ2-5; 8 bases are shared with TRBD2. Germline assignment: CDR1 MNHNS and CDR2 SASEGT. This CDR3 has 13 amino acids. The J segment lost 5 bases and the V segment lost 7 bases, leaving 6 bases of the junction unmatched. This CDR3 is CASKRESMETQYF. CDR3 in DNA: TGTGCCAGCAAGCGGGAGAGTATGGAGACCCAGTACTTC.

The J gene is TRBJ2-1, the V gene TRBV29-1; 10 positions match TRBD2. The germline gives CDR1 SQVTM, CDR2 ANQGSEA. J lost 5 bases, V lost 6 bases, and 13 bases had no gene match. This CDR3 spans 16 amino acids. For the CDR3, the DNA is TGCAGCGTCGGAGGAGGGTCACTAGCGGGACACAATGAGCAGTTCTTC. Amino acids: CSVGGGSLAGHNEQFF.

The sample holds many counts of this clonotype. In DNA, the CDR3 is TGCAGCGTTAGTTCGAGTGGGAGCTCCTACAATGAGCAGTTCTTC. It is translated as CSVSSSGSSYNEQFF. The genes are TRBV29-1 and TRBJ2-1, with D tentatively TRBD2 (5 bases). Germline V gene lookup returns CDR1 SQVTM and CDR2 ANQGSEA. Trimming removed 5 bases from V and 0 bases from J, with 14 bases in between. The CDR3 contains 15 residues.

The CDR3 loop is CAISEIRGSGEQYF. The CDR3 DNA reads TGTGCCATCAGTGAGATTCGCGGCTCGGGGGAGCAGTACTTC. This chain links TRBV10-3 with TRBJ2-7; tentative D call: TRBD2 (5 bases). This CDR3 has 14 amino acids. The V end lost 2 bases, the J end lost 7 bases, and 15 bases lay between the germline ends. Germline-derived CDR1 and CDR2 are ENHRY and SYGVKD.

V and J are TRBV6-1 and TRBJ2-4, with a weak D call TRBD2 (5 bases). The CDR3 has 13 residues. Germline-derived CDR1 and CDR2 are MNHNS and SASEGT. V was shortened by 7 bases and J by 7 bases, with 14 bases between the two germline ends. The CDR3 DNA is TGTGCCAGCATTGGCCGGCAGCGGAACATTCAGTACTTC. Its protein is CASIGRQRNIQYF.

This clonotype has at least ten counts. CDR3 in DNA: TGCGCCAGCAGGCGGACAGGGAATGAAAAACTGTTTTTT. Protein product: CASRRTGNEKLFF. The chain has TRBV5-1 and TRBJ1-4; TRBD1 agrees at 8 bases. The CDR3 loop spans 13 amino acids. The V and J ends lost 5 bases and 5 bases, in that order; junction bases with no gene match: 2. CDR1 and CDR2 from the germline V gene are SGHRS and YFSETQ.

This clonotype was recorded many times. The junction departs from the called germline gene at one end, perhaps through a read error. This sequence joins TRBV20-1 and TRBJ2-7; D call uncertain. Germline loops: CDR1 DFQATT, CDR2 SNEGSKA (reference sequence). CDR3 length: 13 amino acids. CDR3 in amino acids: CSAPPRAHGPSHF. CDR3 bases: TGCAGTGCCCCCCCCCGGGCACATGGACCGAGTCACTTC.

The genes are TRBV20-1 and TRBJ2-1; D gene ambiguous. Trimming shortened V by 0 bases and J by 9 bases, and 12 bases separated the two germline ends. The CDR3 sequence is 13 residues long. CDR1 is DFQATT, CDR2 SNEGSKA, per germline (reference sequence). CDR3 sequence reads: CSARDHGGGEQFF. In DNA form, the CDR3 reads TGCAGTGCTAGAGATCATGGCGGCGGTGAGCAGTTCTTC.

This clonotype occurred many times. The rearrangement links TRBV29-1 to TRBJ2-1; a weak D match, TRBD1 (6 bases). V lost 5 bases and J 9 bases, leaving 11 bases between the germline ends. The CDR3 totals 11 residues. Germline V CDR1 and CDR2: SQVTM, ANQGSEA. The CDR3 spells CSVPDRSEQFF. The CDR3 DNA reads as TGCAGCGTTCCGGACAGATCTGAGCAGTTCTTC.

This clonotype came up a few times. This chain connects TRBV5-1 to TRBJ2-1; 12 nucleotides line up with TRBD2. V shed 4 bases, J shed 6 bases, and the junction held 5 bases outside the gene matches. The CDR3 has 15 residues. The germline gives CDR1 SGHRS, CDR2 YFSETQ. The CDR3: CASSRLAGVPNEQFF. The CDR3 region has the DNA TGCGCCAGCAGCCGACTAGCGGGAGTCCCCAATGAGCAGTTCTTC.

This clonotype was detected only a few times. This sequence joins TRBV28 and TRBJ2-5; TRBD2 agrees at 7 bases. Per the germline V gene, CDR1 is MDHEN and CDR2 is SYDVKM. Losses at the gene ends were 3 bases for V and 4 bases for J; bases not matched to a gene: 11. The CDR3 spans 16 residues. The CDR3 DNA follows: TGTGCCAGCAGTTTCCAGGGACTAACGGGGGGAGAGACCCAGTACTTC. Its translation: CASSFQGLTGGETQYF. Together with reference TRBV28 and TRBJ2-5, the CDR3 gives the full variable domain: DVKVTQSSRYLVKRTGEKVFLECVQDMDHENMFWYRQDPGLGLRLIYFSYDVKMKEKGDIPEGYSVSREKKERFSLILESASTNQTSMYLCASSFQGLTGGETQYFGPGTRLLVL.

In this sample, this clonotype turned up many times. The chain joins TRBV29-1 to TRBJ2-1; TRBD2 matches 11 bases. Germline V gives CDR1 SQVTM, CDR2 ANQGSEA. This CDR3 contains 14 residues. Trimming at V came to 7 bases and at J to 9 bases, leaving 11 bases not matched to a gene. The CDR3 DNA reads as TGCAGCGGAGAACGACTAGCGGGATTCGGTGAGCAGTTCTTC. It encodes CSGERLAGFGEQFF.

The genes are TRBV9 and TRBJ1-4; 10 bases are shared with TRBD1. In germline, CDR1 is SGDLS, CDR2 YYNGEE. The CDR3 has 15 amino acids. V shed 0 bases and J 6 bases; nucleotides not matched to a gene: 2. The CDR3 loop is CASSVGDRGDEKLFF. For the CDR3, the DNA is TGTGCCAGCAGCGTAGGGGACAGGGGAGATGAAAAACTGTTTTTT.

This clonotype occurred a few times. The chain employs TRBV7-2 and TRBJ2-3, with 9 positions matching TRBD1. The J segment lost 2 bases and the V segment lost 5 bases, leaving 5 bases of the junction unmatched. The CDR3 covers 15 residues. Looked up from germline, CDR1 is SGHTA and CDR2 is FQGNSA. CDR3 coding DNA: TGTGCCAGCAGCACGACAGGGGGACCCACAGATACGCAGTATTTT. This sequence encodes CASSTTGGPTDTQYF.

This clonotype was recorded a few times. This chain connects TRBV7-3 to TRBJ2-4; TRBD2 aligns across 9 bases. CDR1 and CDR2 (germline): SGHTA, FQGTGA. V lost 0 bases, J lost 0 bases, and 3 bases stayed unmatched. This CDR3 is 17 amino acids long. The chain's CDR3 is CASSLTREGPAKNIQYF. CDR3 in DNA: TGTGCCAGCAGCTTAACGCGGGAGGGCCCAGCCAAAAACATTCAGTACTTC.

V and J are TRBV28 and TRBJ2-1; D is tentatively TRBD1 or TRBD2 (5 bases each). CDR1 and CDR2 from the germline V gene are MDHEN and SYDVKM. This CDR3 comprises 15 residues. With 3 bases removed from V and 1 base from J, the gap between germline ends came to 10 bases. The chain's CDR3 is CASSFRGPSYNEQFF. In nucleotides, the CDR3 is TGTGCCAGCAGTTTCCGGGGCCCTTCCTACAATGAGCAGTTCTTC.